The 15 T cell receptor beta chains given below trace back to one sample, sequenced in a study of OX40 agonist ivuxolimab in advanced cancers. Repertoires were generated with immunoSEQ multiplex PCR, while TCRdb's copy carries only in-frame clones and drops some. The sample has fewer than 60,000 clones, around 85% seen once. Material: CD4+ or CD8+ T cells sorted from blood, obtained in a trial of the OX40 agonist ivuxolimab. The receptor source for this set is an adult with an advanced solid tumor such as melanoma, head and neck, liver or kidney cancer.

The chain employs TRBV7-8 and TRBJ1-2; 7 nucleotides align to TRBD1. The CDR3 runs 16 residues. J lost 7 bases, V lost 1 base, and 12 bases had no gene match. Germline V gives CDR1 SGHVS, CDR2 FQNEAQ. CDR3 bases: TGTGCCAGCAGCTTAGGAAGGGGGACAGAGGTGTTTGGCTACACCTTC. Its translation: CASSLGRGTEVFGYTF.

In DNA form, the CDR3 reads TGCGCCAGCAGCTTGATATGGGACACCCCCGGTTACAATGAGCAGTTCTTC. Its protein product is CASSLIWDTPGYNEQFF. The rearrangement uses TRBV5-1 and TRBJ2-1; tentatively, D is TRBD1 (6 bases). The CDR3 runs 17 residues. V lost 1 base to trimming and J lost 4 bases, with 18 bases between them. Germline-derived CDR1 and CDR2 are SGHRS and YFSETQ.

The chain combines TRBV7-9 with TRBJ2-1; D remains unclear. This CDR3 region has 16 residues. Trimming removed 5 bases from V and 1 base from J, with 15 bases in between. Germline-derived CDR1 and CDR2 are SEHNR and FQNEAQ (reference sequence). The DNA of the CDR3 is TGTGCCAGCAGCCCCCCCGCCGGGTCTTCCTACAATGAGCAGTTCTTC. This translates into CASSPPAGSSYNEQFF. Together with reference TRBV7-9 and TRBJ2-1, the CDR3 gives the full variable domain: DTGVSQNPRHKITKRGQNVTFRCDPISEHNRLYWYRQTLGQGPEFLTYFQNEAQLEKSRLLSDRFSAERPKGSFSTLEIQRTEQGDSAMYLCASSPPAGSSYNEQFFGPGTRLTVL.

This clone was picked up a small number of times. V is TRBV6-1 and J is TRBJ1-1; tentatively, D is TRBD1 (5 bases). With 5 bases removed from V and 2 bases from J, the gap between germline ends came to 15 bases. The germline gives CDR1 MNHNS, CDR2 SASEGT. This CDR3 has 15 amino acids. CDR3 DNA: TGTGCCAGCAGTCCTGGACGGGGGTTTAACACTGAAGCTTTCTTT. Protein: CASSPGRGFNTEAFF.

Only a few counts were recorded for this clone. This rearrangement joins TRBV28 to TRBJ1-1; weak D call: TRBD1 (5 bases). The CDR3 loop spans 15 amino acids. Trimming shortened V by 4 bases and J by 4 bases, and 16 bases separated the two germline ends. Germline CDR1 MDHEN, CDR2 SYDVKM. The CDR3 loop is CASSSPPGGTTEAFF. DNA of the CDR3: TGTGCCAGCAGTTCCCCCCCCGGGGGGACCACTGAAGCTTTCTTT.

This chain links TRBV6-1 with TRBJ1-5; D not certain. In germline, CDR1 is MNHNS, CDR2 SASEGT. V was pared by 2 bases and J by 9 bases, with 11 bases between. The CDR3 is 13 residues long. CDR3 bases: TGTGCCAGCAGTGAACTTGCTGCAGGGCCCCAGCATTTT. Translation gives CASSELAAGPQHF.

This chain uses TRBV9 with TRBJ2-3, with 11 bases identical to TRBD2. With V trimmed by 3 bases and J by 1 base, 7 bases remained unmatched. Germline CDR1 is SGDLS and CDR2 is YYNGEE. The CDR3 is made up of 17 amino acids. In DNA, the CDR3 is TGTGCCAGCAGCGCCTTTCTAGCGGGGGGAGGCACAGATACGCAGTATTTT. Translating gives CASSAFLAGGGTDTQYF.

The V call is TRBV4-3, the J call TRBJ1-2, with D possibly TRBD1 on 5 matching bases. The CDR3 sequence is 14 residues long. Germline V lookup: CDR1 LGHNA, CDR2 YSLEER. V gave up 0 bases and J gave up 3 bases, with 8 bases separating them. The CDR3 sequence is CASSQDRGDYGYTF. DNA for the CDR3: TGCGCCAGCAGCCAAGATCGGGGGGACTATGGCTACACCTTC.

Comment on this clone: Other DNA variants within this sample encode the same CDR3. This sequence joins TRBV9 and TRBJ2-3; no firm D call. In germline, CDR1 is SGDLS, CDR2 YYNGEE. CDR3 length: 13 amino acids. V was clipped by 0 bases and J by 1 base, with 3 bases between them. CDR3: CASSVEGTDTQYF. CDR3 nucleotide sequence: TGTGCCAGCAGCGTAGAGGGCACAGATACGCAGTATTTT.

In the case of this clone: The junction shows a germline mismatch at one end, possibly a read error. CDR3 nucleotides: TGCGCCACCAGCGGAAGGGCGACGACCGCCGGAAACACCATATATTTT. It is translated as CATSGRATTAGNTIYF. The rearrangement links TRBV4-1 to TRBJ1-3; no reliable D call. The CDR3 length is 16 residues. CDR1 MGHRA and CDR2 YSYEKL come from the germline V gene.

This rearrangement joins TRBV19 to TRBJ1-6; D uncertain. The CDR3 has 16 residues. Germline V gene data show CDR1 as LNHDA and CDR2 as SQIVND (reference sequence). With 6 bases removed from V and 0 bases from J, the gap between germline ends came to 12 bases. In DNA, the CDR3 is TGTGCCAGTAGCCCAGCCCTAAGCTCCTATAATTCACCCCTCCACTTT. It yields the protein CASSPALSSYNSPLHF.

The genes are TRBV19 and TRBJ2-4; no definite D call. The V gene's germline CDR1 is LNHDA and CDR2 SQIVND (reference sequence). The CDR3 sequence is 15 residues long. V dropped 3 bases and J dropped 0 bases, with 9 bases sitting between them. The CDR3 loop reads CASSIEVLAKNIQYF. The CDR3 coding sequence is TGTGCCAGTAGTATCGAAGTCCTAGCCAAAAACATTCAGTACTTC. Variable domain in full (rest from reference TRBV19 and TRBJ2-4): DGGITQSPKYLFRKEGQNVTLSCEQNLNHDAMYWYRQDPGQGLRLIYYSQIVNDFQKGDIAEGYSVSREKKESFPLTVTSAQKNPTAFYLCASSIEVLAKNIQYFGAGTRLSVL.

In its sample, this clone ranks as medium-sized (0.01 to 0.1%). This chain links TRBV7-6 with TRBJ1-1; 7 bases agree with TRBD1. In germline, CDR1 is SGHVS, CDR2 FNYEAQ. The CDR3 length is 17 residues. Losses at the gene ends were 5 bases for V and 1 base for J; bases not matched to a gene: 13. The CDR3 DNA is TGTGCCAGCAGCCTTCCGGGACAGTCAAAGGGGAACACTGAAGCTTTCTTT. Residues: CASSLPGQSKGNTEAFF.

This chain joins TRBV7-9 and TRBJ2-1, with 12 bases that match TRBD1. The V segment lost 3 bases and the J segment 3 bases; nucleotides outside the gene matches: 9. The germline CDR1 and CDR2 sequences are SEHNR and FQNEAQ (reference sequence). The CDR3 contains 18 residues. CDR3 region: CASSFQPGTGGRYNEQFF. The CDR3, as DNA: TGTGCCAGCAGCTTCCAACCCGGGACAGGGGGCCGCTACAATGAGCAGTTCTTC. Filled out from reference TRBV7-9 and TRBJ2-1, the complete variable domain reads DTGVSQNPRHKITKRGQNVTFRCDPISEHNRLYWYRQTLGQGPEFLTYFQNEAQLEKSRLLSDRFSAERPKGSFSTLEIQRTEQGDSAMYLCASSFQPGTGGRYNEQFFGPGTRLTVL.

V and J are TRBV5-8 and TRBJ2-2; D is undetermined. The germline V gene has CDR1 SGHTS and CDR2 YDEGEE. Trimming removed 0 bases at V and 4 bases at J, with 13 bases between. CDR3 length: 16 residues. CDR3 nucleotides: TGTGCCAGCAGCTTGGACGTACCCCTCCCCACCGGGGAGCTGTTTTTT. Translating gives CASSLDVPLPTGELFF.